The clone carrying this TCR beta chain showed up just once. This sample is drawn from a study of blood T cell repertoires in COVID-19. Study-level background: Samples taken during acute and convalescent COVID-19 were collected in the United States, Italy and Spain. PBMCs, B-cell-depleted T cells, or T cells were the source of the cDNA or gDNA that made up the material.

This CDR3 region has 16 residues. Germline trimming cut 0 bases from V and 3 bases from J; bases unmatched to any gene: 5. Germline-derived CDR1 and CDR2 are KGHSH and LQKENI. In the original processing: Reference gene primer amplification gave estimated nucleated cell counts. Clones were read by immunoSEQ multiplex PCR, and TCRdb kept only the in-frame ones, dropping some. V and J calls and clone size are copied from that table; D and trimming were computed from the DNA. The sample has approximately 190,000 clones; 80% to 90% are singletons. This chain links TRBV18 with TRBJ1-2; 9 bases are shared with TRBD1. The material sequenced was peripheral blood. This TCR came from a woman in her seventies with active or convalescent COVID-19. CDR3 DNA: TGTGCCAGCTCACCACCACAGGGGGCTGATTACTATGGCTACACCTTC. It yields the protein CASSPPQGADYYGYTF.